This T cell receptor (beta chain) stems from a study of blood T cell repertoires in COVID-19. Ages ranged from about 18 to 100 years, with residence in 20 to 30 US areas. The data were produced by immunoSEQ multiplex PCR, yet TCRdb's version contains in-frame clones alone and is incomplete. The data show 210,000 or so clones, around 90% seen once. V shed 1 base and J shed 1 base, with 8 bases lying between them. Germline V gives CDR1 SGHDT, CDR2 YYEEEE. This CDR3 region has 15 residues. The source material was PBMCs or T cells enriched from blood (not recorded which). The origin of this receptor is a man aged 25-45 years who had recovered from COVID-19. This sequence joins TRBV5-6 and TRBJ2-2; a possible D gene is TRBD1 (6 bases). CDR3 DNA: TGTGCCAGCAGCTTGCGGGGACAGAACACCGGGGAGCTGTTTTTT. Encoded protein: CASSLRGQNTGELFF.